Presented here are 17 T cell receptor beta chains from one specimen sequenced in a study of blood T cells in healthy people across ages. A J-beta primer mix and a sample-barcoded 5' primer were used in a second PCR of about 7 to 11 cycles. One entry per CDR3 protein, called by TCRdb with MiXCR from the 5' RACE reads. The table includes some 550,000 distinct CDR3 sequences, 45% to 55% detected once. Sequencing was done on a sample of blood. The source of these receptors is a man at least 80 years old in good health.

In this sample, this clonotype turned up a few times. The rearrangement links TRBV12-5 to TRBJ1-5, with a weak D call TRBD1 (6 bases). This CDR3 region has 14 residues. Germline V lookup: CDR1 LGHNT, CDR2 FRNRAP. The V gene lost 7 bases and the J gene lost 3 bases, with 13 bases spanning the gap. For the CDR3, the DNA is TGTGCTAGTGCCTTGGGGGGCTACAATCAGCCCCAGCATTTT. This encodes CASALGGYNQPQHF.

V and J are TRBV12-3 or TRBV12-4 and TRBJ2-5; possible D gene TRBD2, 6 bases. The CDR3 is made up of 16 amino acids. The V and J ends lost 10 bases and 1 base respectively, with 22 bases between them. CDR3 DNA: TGTGCCATTACTGCTCTGGCGCAGGGAGGCCAAGAGACCCAGTACTTC. Translation gives CAITALAQGGQETQYF.

The chain has TRBV12-3 or TRBV12-4 and TRBJ1-3, with TRBD1 matching 8 bases. CDR3 length: 17 residues. The V gene end was trimmed by 2 bases and the J gene end by 4 bases; junction bases not matched to a gene: 10. CDR3 DNA sequence: TGTGCCAGCAGTTTATGGACAGGGACGGGTTCCGGAAACACCATATATTTT. It specifies CASSLWTGTGSGNTIYF.

CDR3 DNA sequence: TGCAGTGCCGCCCTTAATTTGGCGGCTTCCTACGAGCAGTACTTC. Translating it yields CSAALNLAASYEQYF. The rearrangement links TRBV20-1 to TRBJ2-7; D not resolved. V lost 6 bases and J 1 base, leaving 19 bases between the germline ends. The CDR3 runs 15 residues. CDR1 and CDR2 (germline): DFQATT, SNEGSKA (reference sequence).

As to this clonotype: A read error may be the cause here, since a much bigger clone is one base away. J is TRBJ1-1 and V is TRBV6-6; no firm D call. The CDR3 loop spans 12 amino acids. Trimming removed 7 bases at V and 5 bases at J, with 11 bases between. Germline lookup yields CDR1 MNHNY and CDR2 SVGAGI (reference sequence). The CDR3 DNA is TGTGCCAGCACCCACATTCCAACTGAAGCTTTCTTT. Encoded protein: CASTHIPTEAFF.

The V and J genes are TRBV18 and TRBJ2-2, with D maybe TRBD1 (6 bases). Per germline, CDR1 KGHSH and CDR2 LQKENI. This CDR3 comprises 16 residues. Trimming removed 6 bases at V and 0 bases at J, with 14 bases between. CDR3: CASSPGQNSNTGELFF. In DNA, the CDR3 is TGTGCCAGCTCCCCTGGACAGAATTCGAACACCGGGGAGCTGTTTTTT.

The genes are TRBV6-5 and TRBJ2-3, with TRBD1 matching over 10 bases. Germline V gene data show CDR1 as MNHEY and CDR2 as SVGAGI. The CDR3 length is 17 residues. The ends lost 6 bases at V and 1 base at J; junction bases unmatched: 10. The DNA for the CDR3 is TGTGCCAGCAGCCCAAGACAGGGGGCGCGGGGCACAGATACGCAGTATTTT. Translated: CASSPRQGARGTDTQYF.

This clonotype was detected only a few times. The chain recombines TRBV14 with TRBJ2-5; TRBD1 matches at 9 bases. Germline V gene lookup returns CDR1 SGHDN and CDR2 FVKESK. The CDR3 length is 16 residues. After removal of 4 bases from V and 4 bases from J, the junction contained 10 bases not matched to a gene. CDR3 sequence: CASSRWNRGRGETQYF. CDR3 sequence (DNA): TGTGCCAGCAGCCGGTGGAACAGGGGGCGCGGAGAGACCCAGTACTTC.

This clonotype was recorded a few times. This chain connects TRBV20-1 to TRBJ2-7; D may be TRBD1 or TRBD2 (6 bases each). The CDR3 is 12 amino acids. Germline V CDR1 and CDR2: DFQATT, SNEGSKA (reference sequence). The ends were cut back, 2 bases at V and 6 bases at J, with 11 bases in the middle. In nucleotides, the CDR3 is TGCAGTGCTAGATTCGGGGGCGGCGAGCAGTACTTC. Amino acid sequence: CSARFGGGEQYF.

This clonotype has only a few counts. The gene calls are TRBV10-3 and TRBJ2-3, with a weak D call TRBD1 (6 bases). This CDR3 has 15 amino acids. Deletions cut 10 bases from V and 2 bases from J, with 19 bases between. Germline lookup yields CDR1 ENHRY and CDR2 SYGVKD. CDR3: CATLPNRDTTDTQYF. The CDR3 nucleotides read TGTGCCACCTTACCCAACAGGGACACCACAGATACGCAGTATTTT.

This rearrangement joins TRBV15 to TRBJ1-1; D might be TRBD1 (5 bases). Germline V lookup: CDR1 LNHNV, CDR2 YYDKDF (reference sequence). Trimming removed 2 bases from V and 6 bases from J, with 19 bases in between. This CDR3 contains 16 residues. In DNA, the CDR3 is TGTGCCACCAGCAGATCTCGGGGCAGGGAGTTTGCTGAAGCTTTCTTT. Protein sequence: CATSRSRGREFAEAFF.

In its sample, this clonotype was seen a few times. The gene calls are TRBV7-2 and TRBJ1-3; unclear D gene. V gave up 0 bases and J gave up 0 bases, with 12 bases separating them. CDR1 is SGHTA and CDR2 is FQGNSA in the germline V gene. The CDR3 extends over 17 amino acids. CDR3 in DNA: TGTGCCAGCAGCTTAGCCGCGGGCAGTCCCTCTGGAAACACCATATATTTT. Protein sequence: CASSLAAGSPSGNTIYF. Looking up the rest from reference TRBV7-2 and TRBJ1-3 gives the full variable domain: GAGVSQSPSNKVTEKGKDVELRCDPISGHTALYWYRQSLGQGLEFLIYFQGNSAPDKSGLPSDRFSAERTGGSVSTLTIQRTQQEDSAVYLCASSLAAGSPSGNTIYFGEGSWLTVV.

The chain recombines TRBV20-1 with TRBJ2-1; 8 bases are a match to TRBD1. The V gene's germline CDR1 is DFQATT and CDR2 SNEGSKA (reference sequence). V lost 0 bases and J lost 6; bases outside the gene matches: 4. This CDR3 is 14 amino acids long. The CDR3 loop is CSARDLQGGNEQFF. CDR3 DNA sequence: TGCAGTGCTAGAGATCTACAGGGGGGCAATGAGCAGTTCTTC.

This clonotype showed up just once. It may be a read error: a sequence one base away is much more abundant. The chain carries TRBV6-6 and TRBJ2-3, with 7 bases identical to TRBD2. Germline V gene lookup returns CDR1 MNHNY and CDR2 SVGAGI (reference sequence). The CDR3 is 15 amino acids. CDR3 region: CVSSYTGGSTDTQYF. DNA of the CDR3: TGTGTCAGCAGTTACACGGGGGGAAGCACAGATACGCAGTATTTT.

The chain employs TRBV20-1 and TRBJ2-3, with D unclear. The CDR3 loop spans 12 amino acids. V lost 4 bases and J 0 bases, leaving 5 bases between the germline ends. CDR1 and CDR2 (germline): DFQATT, SNEGSKA (reference sequence). The CDR3 region has the DNA TGCAGTGCTAAATTAAGCACAGATACGCAGTATTTT. Its translation is CSAKLSTDTQYF.

This clonotype was observed a handful of times. The V and J genes are TRBV7-2 and TRBJ2-7, with D perhaps matching TRBD1 or TRBD2 (5 bases each). Trimming removed 4 bases at V and 0 bases at J, with 13 bases between. CDR3 length: 15 amino acids. Looked up from germline, CDR1 is SGHTA and CDR2 is FQGNSA. CDR3: CASSYNRDGSYEQYF. The CDR3, as DNA: TGTGCCAGCAGCTACAATCGGGACGGCTCCTACGAGCAGTACTTC. The full variable domain, completed using reference TRBV7-2 and TRBJ2-7, is GAGVSQSPSNKVTEKGKDVELRCDPISGHTALYWYRQSLGQGLEFLIYFQGNSAPDKSGLPSDRFSAERTGGSVSTLTIQRTQQEDSAVYLCASSYNRDGSYEQYFGPGTRLTVT.

The rearrangement links TRBV2 to TRBJ2-1; D might be TRBD2 (6 bases). Germline V gene data show CDR1 as SNHLY and CDR2 as FYNNEI. This CDR3 comprises 13 residues. Trimming shortened V by 7 bases and J by 10 bases, and 17 bases separated the two germline ends. CDR3 DNA: TGTGCCAGCAACGTACTAGCATCGGGCGAGCAGTTCTTC. Amino acid sequence: CASNVLASGEQFF.